Below are 22 T cell receptor beta chains sequenced from a single sample in a study of blood T cells in healthy people across ages. Primers used in a second PCR of roughly 7 to 11 cycles were a sample-barcoded 5' primer and a J-beta primer mix. TCRdb reprocessed the 5' RACE reads with MiXCR, giving one entry per CDR3 protein. The table shows approximately 760,000 distinct CDR3 sequences, with approximately 25% occurring only once. These records were also assigned to another study, of T cells of mothers and their children.

The specimen sequenced was blood. The source of these receptors is a boy aged 10-17 years in good health.

The V and J genes are TRBV20-1 and TRBJ2-4; 10 bases match TRBD2. In germline, CDR1 is DFQATT, CDR2 SNEGSKA (reference sequence). The CDR3 is 15 amino acids. V shed 1 base, J shed 6 bases, and the junction held 6 bases outside the gene matches. CDR3 protein: CSARGVAGGGNIQYF. The CDR3, as DNA: TGCAGTGCTAGAGGTGTAGCGGGAGGCGGAAACATTCAGTACTTC.

A few counts support this clonotype. The chain has TRBV7-9 and TRBJ2-2; D gene unclear. The CDR3 spans 14 residues. Germline values: CDR1 SEHNR, CDR2 FQNEAQ (reference sequence). Deletions cut 6 bases from V and 5 bases from J, with 13 bases between. CDR3 nucleotide sequence: TGTGCCAGCAGTCAGGATGGGGAAACCGGGGAGCTGTTTTTT. This sequence encodes CASSQDGETGELFF.

This clonotype was picked up one time. This chain joins TRBV25-1 and TRBJ2-5, with D perhaps being TRBD1 or TRBD2 (6 bases each). V was clipped by 5 bases and J by 1 base, with 17 bases between them. The CDR3 is made up of 16 amino acids. Germline V CDR1 and CDR2: MGHDK, SYGVNS. Written as DNA, the CDR3 is TGTGCCAGCAGTTCCCTGTGGGGGGCCTCCCAAGAGACCCAGTACTTC. Its translation is CASSSLWGASQETQYF.

This clonotype was seen a few times. This chain links TRBV4-2 with TRBJ1-5; D remains ambiguous. Per germline, CDR1 LGHNA and CDR2 YNFKEQ. Trimming removed 4 bases from V and 5 bases from J, with 15 bases in between. CDR3 length: 15 amino acids. CDR3 nucleotides: TGTGCCAGCAGCCCCCGGGGAGACCTGGATCAGCCCCAGCATTTT. It is translated as CASSPRGDLDQPQHF.

This clonotype showed up just a few times. This chain links TRBV7-9 with TRBJ1-2, with D possibly being TRBD1 (6 bases). The ends were cut back, 0 bases at V and 2 bases at J, with 16 bases in the middle. CDR3 length: 17 amino acids. Germline-derived CDR1 and CDR2 are SEHNR and FQNEAQ (reference sequence). The CDR3 DNA reads as TGTGCCAGCAGCTTAGCCCCGGGACAAACTACGAACTATGGCTACACCTTC. This translates into CASSLAPGQTTNYGYTF.

The chain employs TRBV20-1 and TRBJ2-7; TRBD2 aligns across 11 bases. The V segment lost 5 bases and the J segment 3 bases; nucleotides outside the gene matches: 6. The CDR3 consists of 14 residues. The germline gives CDR1 DFQATT, CDR2 SNEGSKA (reference sequence). As DNA, the CDR3 is TGCAGTGCTCTCGCGACTAGCGGGGTCTACGAGCAGTACTTC. Translating it yields CSALATSGVYEQYF.

This clonotype has only a few counts. The chain joins TRBV28 to TRBJ2-5, with 7 nucleotides matching TRBD1. The J call is uncertain, as TRBJ2-1 better fits the DNA end. The CDR3 totals 12 residues. Germline lookup yields CDR1 MDHEN and CDR2 SYDVKM. CDR3 DNA sequence: TGTGCCAGCAGTACAGGGGACGATGAGCAGTTCTTC. Its protein is CASSTGDDEQFF.

In its sample, this clonotype was seen a few times. The rearrangement joins TRBV7-2 to TRBJ2-3, with D possibly being TRBD2 (5 bases). CDR3 size: 15 residues. Germline values: CDR1 SGHTA, CDR2 FQGNSA. V lost 5 bases and J 5 bases, leaving 17 bases between the germline ends. CDR3 amino acids: CASSSRVRRVDTQYF. The CDR3 DNA reads as TGTGCCAGCAGCAGCCGGGTTCGGCGGGTAGATACGCAGTATTTT.

The gene calls are TRBV11-2 and TRBJ1-1, with 7 bases lining up with TRBD1. This CDR3 has 13 residues. The ends lost 7 bases at V and 10 bases at J; junction bases unmatched: 12. Germline V CDR1 and CDR2: SGHAT, FQNNGV. The CDR3 bases are TGTGCCAGCAACCCCTCGGAGGGGGCCGGAGCTTTCTTT. It translates to CASNPSEGAGAFF.

This rearrangement joins TRBV7-6 to TRBJ1-1; D is perhaps TRBD1 (6 bases). This CDR3 spans 15 amino acids. In germline, CDR1 is SGHVS, CDR2 FNYEAQ. Trimming took off 1 base at V and 1 base at J, with 10 bases between the two ends. The DNA of the CDR3 is TGTGCCAGCAGCTTAGACCCAGGGGAGAACACTGAAGCTTTCTTT. This sequence encodes CASSLDPGENTEAFF.

The sample holds a few counts of this clonotype. The rearrangement links TRBV29-1 to TRBJ2-5; unclear D gene. This CDR3 comprises 12 residues. The V and J ends lost 4 bases and 3 bases respectively, with 9 bases between them. CDR1 is SQVTM and CDR2 is ANQGSEA in the germline V gene. The CDR3 sequence is CSVVAEEETQYF. CDR3 sequence (DNA): TGCAGCGTTGTGGCAGAGGAAGAGACCCAGTACTTC.

The rearrangement joins TRBV4-2 to TRBJ2-5; D is uncertain. Judging by the DNA end, TRBJ2-1 fits better; the J call may be wrong. The CDR3 spans 14 residues. The germline V gene has CDR1 LGHNA and CDR2 YNFKEQ. The CDR3 coding sequence is TGTGCCAGCAGCCCGACGGCGGTCAACAATGAGCAGTTCTTC. This codes for CASSPTAVNNEQFF.

This clonotype was counted a few times. J is TRBJ1-2 and V is TRBV10-3, with TRBD1 matching over 7 bases. The CDR3 sequence is 14 residues long. V trimming: 5 bases; J trimming: 7 bases; junction bases outside the gene matches: 10. Germline CDR1 is ENHRY and CDR2 is SYGVKD. CDR3 sequence: CAISLVQGDRGYTF. In DNA, the CDR3 is TGTGCCATCAGTTTGGTTCAGGGGGATCGTGGCTACACCTTC.

The chain links TRBV2 to TRBJ2-2, with TRBD1 identical over 8 bases. The V gene end was trimmed by 5 bases and the J gene end by 6 bases; junction bases not matched to a gene: 11. The CDR3 is 16 amino acids. Germline V gene lookup returns CDR1 SNHLY and CDR2 FYNNEI. The CDR3 nucleotides read TGTGCCAGCAGTCTAGACAGGGGTAAAAATGCCGGGGAGCTGTTTTTT. Protein sequence: CASSLDRGKNAGELFF.

The sample holds a few counts of this clonotype. The chain combines TRBV29-1 with TRBJ1-1; 7 nucleotides agree with TRBD1. This CDR3 is built from 13 residues. The junction had 8 bases not matched to a gene; V was cut back by 5 bases and J by 5 bases. Germline lookup yields CDR1 SQVTM and CDR2 ANQGSEA. CDR3: CSVFPTGDTEAFF. The CDR3 nucleotides read TGCAGCGTTTTCCCAACAGGGGATACTGAAGCTTTCTTT.

This clonotype has just a few counts. The chain carries TRBV2 and TRBJ2-3, with TRBD2 matching over 13 bases. The V segment lost 8 bases and the J segment 4 bases; nucleotides outside the gene matches: 18. Looked up from germline, CDR1 is SNHLY and CDR2 is FYNNEI. The CDR3 is 19 residues long. The DNA for the CDR3 is TGTGCCAGCTGCCCCCAAGGGGTACTAGCGGGGGGGAAGGCAGATACGCAGTATTTT. It encodes CASCPQGVLAGGKADTQYF.

This clonotype was seen only a few times. The V and J genes are TRBV5-6 and TRBJ1-5; D possibly corresponds to TRBD1 (6 bases). Trimming shortened V by 5 bases and J by 3 bases, and 12 bases separated the two germline ends. CDR1 SGHDT and CDR2 YYEEEE come from the germline V gene. The CDR3 is 14 residues long. The CDR3 region is CASSTGLNNQPQHF. CDR3 DNA sequence: TGTGCCAGCAGTACAGGGCTTAACAATCAGCCCCAGCATTTT. Combining the CDR3 with reference TRBV5-6 and TRBJ1-5 gives the whole variable domain DAGVTQSPTHLIKTRGQQVTLRCSPKSGHDTVSWYQQALGQGPQFIFQYYEEEERQRGNFPDRFSGHQFPNYSSELNVNALLLGDSALYLCASSTGLNNQPQHFGDGTRLSIL.

The chain joins TRBV11-3 to TRBJ2-7; no reliable D call. The germline gives CDR1 SGHNT, CDR2 YENEEA. V lost 2 bases to trimming and J lost 5 bases, with 7 bases between them. The CDR3 runs 12 residues. Here the CDR3 DNA reads TGTGCCAGCAGCTTACTAGTGGACGAGCAGTACTTC. It translates to CASSLLVDEQYF.

The chain joins TRBV28 to TRBJ1-1; tentative D call: TRBD1 (6 bases). Trimming stripped 7 bases from V and 1 base from J, with 10 bases between. The germline V gene encodes CDR1 MDHEN and CDR2 SYDVKM. The CDR3 is 13 amino acids. The CDR3 DNA reads TGTGCCAGCATTGGGACACCGAACACTGAAGCTTTCTTT. It is translated as CASIGTPNTEAFF.

The J gene is TRBJ2-3, the V gene TRBV2; D gene uncertain. Trimming took off 9 bases at V and 2 bases at J, with 12 bases between the two ends. The CDR3 consists of 13 residues. Germline V gene data show CDR1 as SNHLY and CDR2 as FYNNEI. CDR3 bases: TGTGCCAGGAAATCCGCATACACAGATACGCAGTATTTT. Translating gives CARKSAYTDTQYF.

The chain combines TRBV6-6 with TRBJ2-1; possibly TRBD2 for D (6 bases). Germline V gives CDR1 MNHNY, CDR2 SVGAGI (reference sequence). The CDR3 is 12 amino acids. V lost 6 bases to trimming and J lost 9 bases, with 12 bases between them. The CDR3 DNA sequence: TGTGCCAGCAGCGACGGGGGTCCTGAGCAGTTCTTC. Its protein is CASSDGGPEQFF.

This chain joins TRBV9 and TRBJ1-5, with TRBD1 matching over 8 bases. CDR3 length: 14 residues. CDR1 and CDR2 from the germline V gene are SGDLS and YYNGEE. The trim removed 4 bases at V and 9 bases at J, leaving 9 bases unmatched. This chain's CDR3 is CASSPGQGPGPQHF. The CDR3 region has the DNA TGTGCCAGCAGCCCCGGACAGGGCCCTGGGCCCCAGCATTTT.